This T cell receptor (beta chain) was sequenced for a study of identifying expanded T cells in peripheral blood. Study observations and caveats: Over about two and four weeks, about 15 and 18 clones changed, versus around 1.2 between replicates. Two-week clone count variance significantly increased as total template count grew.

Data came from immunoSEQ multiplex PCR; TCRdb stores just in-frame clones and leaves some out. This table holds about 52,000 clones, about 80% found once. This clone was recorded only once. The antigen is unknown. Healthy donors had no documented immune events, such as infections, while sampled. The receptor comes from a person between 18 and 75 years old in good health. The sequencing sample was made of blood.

For the CDR3, the DNA is TGTGCCAGCACCGCCCCGGGGGAGGGATCCGAGCAGTACTTC. Amino acid sequence: CASTAPGEGSEQYF. This chain links TRBV6-6 with TRBJ2-7, with 7 positions matching TRBD2. The CDR3 has 14 residues. Trimming removed 7 bases from V and 6 bases from J; junction bases left unmatched: 12. The germline gives CDR1 MNHNY, CDR2 SVGAGI (reference sequence).